A selection of T cell receptor beta chains follows, all from one sample in a study of Ad26.COV2.S vaccination and SARS-CoV-2 variants. The protocol was immunoSEQ multiplex PCR, while the TCRdb copy is restricted to in-frame clones and leaves out a portion. The sample lists hundreds of thousands of clones, around 90% occurring once. This specimen consisted of peripheral blood, obtained in a trial of Ad26.COV2.S vaccine versus placebo. These receptors all come from a person aged 18 to 65 who received the Ad26.COV2.S COVID-19 vaccine or a placebo. CDR3s include the opening cysteine and the closing phenylalanine or tryptophan. The order of the fields is V gene, J gene, D gene, clone size, CDR3 protein, CDR3 DNA. D genes are given only for firm matches. Expanded clones are given a class, and other clones once, few, many or no size at all.

>TRBV30|TRBJ1-3|NA|NA
CAWSVESTIYF
TGTGCCTGGAGTGTGGAGAGCACCATATATTTT
>TRBV5-6|TRBJ2-6|TRBD1|NA
CASSPRTGLSVSGANVLTF
TGTGCCAGCAGCCCCCGGACAGGGCTTTCCGTCTCTGGGGCCAACGTCCTGACTTTC
>TRBV7-7|TRBJ2-2|NA|NA
CASSLGGGAGELFF
TGTGCTAGCAGCTTAGGCGGGGGCGCCGGGGAGCTGTTTTTT
>TRBV9|TRBJ2-2|NA|NA
CASSVYSTNTGELFF
TGTGCCAGCAGCGTATACTCTACGAACACCGGGGAGCTGTTTTTT
>TRBV10-3|TRBJ2-3|NA|NA
CAIMKGGPGTDTQYF
TGTGCCATCATGAAAGGCGGTCCGGGCACAGATACGCAGTATTTT
>TRBV3-1/TRBV3-2|TRBJ2-2|TRBD2|NA
CASSQGGGRTTGELFF
TGTGCCAGCAGCCAAGGGGGGGGACGTACCACCGGGGAGCTGTTTTTT
>TRBV7-2|TRBJ2-3|NA|NA
CASSPRGDTFTRTDTQYF
TGTGCCAGCAGCCCAAGGGGGGACACCTTTACCCGCACAGATACGCAGTATTTT
>TRBV10-3|TRBJ2-5|NA|NA
CAISGKGDQETQYF
TGTGCCATCTCTGGAAAAGGGGATCAAGAGACCCAGTACTTC
>TRBV2|TRBJ2-2|TRBD2|NA
CASRPGLAGGRTGELFF
TGTGCCAGCAGACCGGGACTAGCGGGAGGACGCACCGGGGAGCTGTTTTTT
>TRBV6-2/TRBV6-3|TRBJ1-1|NA|once
CASSSGRGWTEAFF
TGTGCCAGCAGTTCCGGCCGGGGGTGGACTGAAGCTTTCTTT
>TRBV5-1|TRBJ1-4|NA|NA
CASSLGTWNEKLFF
TGCGCCAGCAGCTTGGGCACTTGGAATGAAAAACTGTTTTTT
>TRBV2|TRBJ1-1|NA|NA
CASSPSGIFQNTEAFF
TGTGCCAGCAGTCCATCAGGGATTTTTCAGAACACTGAAGCTTTCTTT
>TRBV19|TRBJ1-4|TRBD1|NA
CASKLGQANEKLFF
TGTGCCAGCAAACTCGGACAGGCAAATGAAAAACTGTTTTTT
>TRBV30|TRBJ2-5|NA|NA
CAWSEGGETQYF
TGTGCCTGGAGTGAGGGTGGGGAGACCCAGTACTTC
>TRBV29-1|TRBJ2-3|NA|once
CSVDTQADTQYF
TGCAGCGTCGATACACAGGCAGATACGCAGTATTTT
>TRBV5-1|TRBJ1-2|NA|NA
CASSPAGPNYGYTF
TGCGCCAGCAGCCCCGCCGGGCCGAACTATGGCTACACCTTC